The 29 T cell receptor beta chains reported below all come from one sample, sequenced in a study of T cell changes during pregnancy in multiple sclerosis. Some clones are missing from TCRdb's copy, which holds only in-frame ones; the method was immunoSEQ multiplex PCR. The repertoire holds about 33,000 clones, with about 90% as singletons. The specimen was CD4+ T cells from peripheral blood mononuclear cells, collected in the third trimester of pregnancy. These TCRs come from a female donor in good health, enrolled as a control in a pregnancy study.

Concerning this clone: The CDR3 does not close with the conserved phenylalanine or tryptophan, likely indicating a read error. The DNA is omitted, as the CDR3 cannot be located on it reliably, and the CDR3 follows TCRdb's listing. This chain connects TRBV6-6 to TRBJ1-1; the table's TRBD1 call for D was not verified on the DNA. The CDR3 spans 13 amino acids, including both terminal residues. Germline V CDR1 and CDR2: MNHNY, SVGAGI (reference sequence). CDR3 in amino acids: CASNLEGQGAVKT.

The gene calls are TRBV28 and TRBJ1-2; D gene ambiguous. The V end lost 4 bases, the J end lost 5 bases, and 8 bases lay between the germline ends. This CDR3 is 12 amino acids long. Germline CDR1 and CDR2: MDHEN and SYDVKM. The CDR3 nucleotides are TGTGCCAGCAGTTGGTCGGAGTATGGCTACACCTTC. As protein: CASSWSEYGYTF.

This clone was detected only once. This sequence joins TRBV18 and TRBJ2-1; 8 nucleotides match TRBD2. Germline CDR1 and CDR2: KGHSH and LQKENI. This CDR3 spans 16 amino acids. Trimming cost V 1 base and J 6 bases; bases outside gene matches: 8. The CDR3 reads CASSPRALAESNEQFF. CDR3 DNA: TGTGCCAGCTCACCACGAGCACTAGCGGAATCCAATGAGCAGTTCTTC.

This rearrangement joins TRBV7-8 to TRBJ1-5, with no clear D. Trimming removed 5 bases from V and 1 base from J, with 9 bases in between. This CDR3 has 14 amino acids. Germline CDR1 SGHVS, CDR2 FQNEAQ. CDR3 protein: CASSHSGSNQPQHF. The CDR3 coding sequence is TGTGCCAGCAGCCACAGTGGCAGCAATCAGCCCCAGCATTTT.

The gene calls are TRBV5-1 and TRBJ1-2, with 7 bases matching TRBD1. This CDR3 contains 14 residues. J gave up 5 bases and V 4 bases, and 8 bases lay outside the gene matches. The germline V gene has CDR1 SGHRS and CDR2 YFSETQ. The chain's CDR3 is CASSRGTALYGYTF. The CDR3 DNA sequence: TGCGCCAGCAGCCGTGGGACAGCCCTTTATGGCTACACCTTC.

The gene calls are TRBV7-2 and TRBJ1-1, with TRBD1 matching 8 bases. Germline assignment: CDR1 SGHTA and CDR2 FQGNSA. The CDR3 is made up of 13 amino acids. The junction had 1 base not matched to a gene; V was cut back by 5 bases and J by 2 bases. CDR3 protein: CASSPGGNTEAFF. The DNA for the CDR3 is TGTGCCAGCAGCCCAGGGGGCAACACTGAAGCTTTCTTT. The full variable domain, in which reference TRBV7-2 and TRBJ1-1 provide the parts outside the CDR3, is GAGVSQSPSNKVTEKGKDVELRCDPISGHTALYWYRQSLGQGLEFLIYFQGNSAPDKSGLPSDRFSAERTGGSVSTLTIQRTQQEDSAVYLCASSPGGNTEAFFGQGTRLTVV.

CDR3: CATSRAQGRAGELFF. The DNA for the CDR3 is TGTGCCACCAGCAGAGCGCAGGGAAGGGCCGGGGAGCTGTTTTTT. This chain connects TRBV15 to TRBJ2-2; D might be TRBD1 (5 bases). The V gene lost 1 base and the J gene lost 6 bases, with 12 bases spanning the gap. Germline values: CDR1 LNHNV, CDR2 YYDKDF (reference sequence). CDR3 length: 15 residues. Drawing the rest from reference TRBV15 and TRBJ2-2, the complete variable domain is DAMVIQNPRYQVTQFGKPVTLSCSQTLNHNVMYWYQQKSSQAPKLLFHYYDKDFNNEADTPDNFQSRRPNTSFCFLDIRSPGLGDTAMYLCATSRAQGRAGELFFGEGSRLTVL.

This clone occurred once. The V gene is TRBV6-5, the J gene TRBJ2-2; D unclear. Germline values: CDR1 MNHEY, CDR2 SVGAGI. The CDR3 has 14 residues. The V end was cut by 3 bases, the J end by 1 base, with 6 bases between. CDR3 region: CASSYFRNTGELFF. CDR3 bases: TGTGCCAGCAGTTATTTTCGGAACACCGGGGAGCTGTTTTTT.

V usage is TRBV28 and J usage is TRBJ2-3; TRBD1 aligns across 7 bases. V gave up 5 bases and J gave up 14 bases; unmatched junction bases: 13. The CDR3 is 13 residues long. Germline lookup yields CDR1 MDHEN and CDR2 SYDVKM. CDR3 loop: CASSPSTGPAGYF. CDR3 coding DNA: TGTGCCAGCAGTCCGTCGACAGGGCCCGCGGGGTATTTT.

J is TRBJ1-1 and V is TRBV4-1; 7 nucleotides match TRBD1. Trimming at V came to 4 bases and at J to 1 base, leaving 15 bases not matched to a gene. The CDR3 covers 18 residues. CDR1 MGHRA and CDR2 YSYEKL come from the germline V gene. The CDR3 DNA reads TGCGCCAGCAGCCTTCGAATGACAGGGATGATCAGGAACACTGAAGCTTTCTTT. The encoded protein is CASSLRMTGMIRNTEAFF.

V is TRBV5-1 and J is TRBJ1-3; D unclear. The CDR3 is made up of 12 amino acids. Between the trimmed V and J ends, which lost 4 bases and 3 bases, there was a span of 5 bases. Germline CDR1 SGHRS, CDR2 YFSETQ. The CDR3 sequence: CASSDSGNTIYF. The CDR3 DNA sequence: TGCGCCAGCAGCGATAGTGGAAACACCATATATTTT. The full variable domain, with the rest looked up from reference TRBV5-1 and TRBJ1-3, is KAGVTQTPRYLIKTRGQQVTLSCSPISGHRSVSWYQQTPGQGLQFLFEYFSETQRNKGNFPGRFSGRQFSNSRSEMNVSTLELGDSALYLCASSDSGNTIYFGEGSWLTVV.

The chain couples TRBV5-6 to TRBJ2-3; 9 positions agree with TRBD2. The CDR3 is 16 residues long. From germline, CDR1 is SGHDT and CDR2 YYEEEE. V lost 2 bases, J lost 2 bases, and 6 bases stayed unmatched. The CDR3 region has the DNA TGTGCCAGCAGCTTCGTAGCGGGGGCCGCCACAGATACGCAGTATTTT. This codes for CASSFVAGAATDTQYF.

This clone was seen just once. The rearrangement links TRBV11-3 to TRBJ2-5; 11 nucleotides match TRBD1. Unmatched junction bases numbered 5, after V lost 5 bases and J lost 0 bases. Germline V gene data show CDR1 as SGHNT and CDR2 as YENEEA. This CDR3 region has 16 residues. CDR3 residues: CASSLGQGEYQETQYF. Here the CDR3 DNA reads TGTGCCAGCAGCCTGGGACAGGGGGAGTACCAAGAGACCCAGTACTTC.

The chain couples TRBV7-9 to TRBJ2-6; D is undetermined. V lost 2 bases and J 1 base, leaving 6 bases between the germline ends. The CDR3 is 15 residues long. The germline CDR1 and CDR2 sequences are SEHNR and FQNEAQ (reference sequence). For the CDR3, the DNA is TGTGCCAGCAGCTTACTAATATCTGGGGCCAACGTCCTGACTTTC. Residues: CASSLLISGANVLTF.

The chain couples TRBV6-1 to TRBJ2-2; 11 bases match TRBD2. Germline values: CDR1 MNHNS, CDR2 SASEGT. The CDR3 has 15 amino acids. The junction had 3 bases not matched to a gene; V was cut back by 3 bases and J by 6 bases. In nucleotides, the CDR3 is TGTGCCAGCAGTGATTTAGCGGGGGGGCCCGGGGAGCTGTTTTTT. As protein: CASSDLAGGPGELFF.

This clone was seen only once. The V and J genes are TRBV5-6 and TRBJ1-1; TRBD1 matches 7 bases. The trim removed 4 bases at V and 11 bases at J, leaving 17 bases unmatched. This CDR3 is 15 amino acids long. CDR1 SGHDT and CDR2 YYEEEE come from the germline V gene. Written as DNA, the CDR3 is TGTGCCAGCAGCGAACCGGGACAGACCTATCTGGGTGCTTTCTTT. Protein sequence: CASSEPGQTYLGAFF.

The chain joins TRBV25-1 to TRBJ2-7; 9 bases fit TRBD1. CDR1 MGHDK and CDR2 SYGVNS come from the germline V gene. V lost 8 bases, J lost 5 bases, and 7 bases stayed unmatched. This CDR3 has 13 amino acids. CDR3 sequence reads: CASLGTGSHEQYF. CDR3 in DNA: TGTGCCAGCCTAGGGACAGGGTCCCACGAGCAGTACTTC.

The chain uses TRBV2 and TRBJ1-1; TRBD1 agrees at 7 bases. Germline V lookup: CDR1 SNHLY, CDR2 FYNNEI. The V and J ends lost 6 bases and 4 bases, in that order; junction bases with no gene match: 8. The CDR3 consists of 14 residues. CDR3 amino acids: CASSILDRATEAFF. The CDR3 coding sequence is TGTGCCAGCAGCATTTTAGACAGGGCCACTGAAGCTTTCTTT.

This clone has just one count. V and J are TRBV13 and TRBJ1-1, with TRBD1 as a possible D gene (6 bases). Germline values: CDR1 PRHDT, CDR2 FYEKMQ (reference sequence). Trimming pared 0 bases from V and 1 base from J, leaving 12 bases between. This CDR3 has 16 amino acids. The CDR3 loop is CASSLGGQQGNTEAFF. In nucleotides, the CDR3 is TGTGCCAGCAGCTTAGGCGGACAGCAGGGGAACACTGAAGCTTTCTTT.

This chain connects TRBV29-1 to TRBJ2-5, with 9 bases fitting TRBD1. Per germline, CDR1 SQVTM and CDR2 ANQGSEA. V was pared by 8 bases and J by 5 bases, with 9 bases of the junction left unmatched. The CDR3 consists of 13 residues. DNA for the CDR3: TGCAGCACCGGACAGGGGCGGGGGGAGACCCAGTACTTC. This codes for CSTGQGRGETQYF.

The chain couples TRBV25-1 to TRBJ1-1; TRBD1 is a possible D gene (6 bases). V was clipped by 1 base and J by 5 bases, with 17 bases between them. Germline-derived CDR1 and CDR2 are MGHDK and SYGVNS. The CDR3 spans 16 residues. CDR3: CASSELGTGRGTEAFF. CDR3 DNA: TGTGCCAGCAGTGAATTGGGAACGGGGAGGGGGACTGAAGCTTTCTTT. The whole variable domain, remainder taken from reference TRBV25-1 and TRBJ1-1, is EADIYQTPRYLVIGTGKKITLECSQTMGHDKMYWYQQDPGMELHLIHYSYGVNSTEKGDLSSESTVSRIRTEHFPLTLESARPSHTSQYLCASSELGTGRGTEAFFGQGTRLTVV.

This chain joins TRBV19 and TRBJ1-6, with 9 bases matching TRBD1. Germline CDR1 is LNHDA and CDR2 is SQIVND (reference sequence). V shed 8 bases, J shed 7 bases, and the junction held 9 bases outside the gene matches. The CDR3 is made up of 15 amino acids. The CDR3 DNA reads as TGTGCCAGTCTCTTCCGGACAGGGGACAATTCACCCCTCCACTTT. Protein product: CASLFRTGDNSPLHF.

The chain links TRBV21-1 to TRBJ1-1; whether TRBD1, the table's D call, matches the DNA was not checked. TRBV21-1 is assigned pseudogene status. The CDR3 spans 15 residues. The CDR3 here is CASSKRQTVNTEAFF. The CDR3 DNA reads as TGTGCCAGCAGCAAACGTCAGACAGTGAACACTGAAGCTTTCTTT.

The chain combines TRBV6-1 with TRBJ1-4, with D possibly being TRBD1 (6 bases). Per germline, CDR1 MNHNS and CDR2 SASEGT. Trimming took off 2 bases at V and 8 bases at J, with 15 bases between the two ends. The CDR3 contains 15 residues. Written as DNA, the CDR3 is TGTGCCAGCAGTGAAATCAGGGGCGGAGGAGAAAAACTGTTTTTT. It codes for CASSEIRGGGEKLFF.

This chain's CDR3 is CASSPGTGSRETQYF. For the CDR3, the DNA is TGCGCCAGCAGCCCAGGGACAGGGAGTAGGGAGACCCAGTACTTC. The rearrangement joins TRBV5-1 to TRBJ2-5, with TRBD1 identical over 9 bases. The germline CDR1 and CDR2 sequences are SGHRS and YFSETQ. V trimming: 4 bases; J trimming: 5 bases; junction bases outside the gene matches: 9. This CDR3 has 15 amino acids. Supplemented by reference TRBV5-1 and TRBJ2-5, the full variable domain reads KAGVTQTPRYLIKTRGQQVTLSCSPISGHRSVSWYQQTPGQGLQFLFEYFSETQRNKGNFPGRFSGRQFSNSRSEMNVSTLELGDSALYLCASSPGTGSRETQYFGPGTRLLVL.

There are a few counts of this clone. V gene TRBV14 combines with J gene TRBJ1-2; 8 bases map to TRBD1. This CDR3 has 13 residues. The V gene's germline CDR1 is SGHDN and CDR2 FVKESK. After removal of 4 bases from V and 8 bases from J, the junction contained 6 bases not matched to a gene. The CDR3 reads CASSPTGVGGYTF. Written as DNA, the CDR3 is TGTGCCAGCAGCCCGACAGGGGTCGGCGGCTACACCTTC.

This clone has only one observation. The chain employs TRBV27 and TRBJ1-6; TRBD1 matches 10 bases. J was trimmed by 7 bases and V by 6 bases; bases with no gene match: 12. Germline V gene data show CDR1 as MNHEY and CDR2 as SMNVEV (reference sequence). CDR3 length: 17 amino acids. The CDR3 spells CASSNHRDRGRNSPLHF. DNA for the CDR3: TGTGCCAGCAGCAACCACCGGGACAGGGGAAGGAATTCACCCCTCCACTTT.

The CDR3 nucleotides read TGTGCCAGCAGCTCGGGGAGGGAGGTGGCCTACGAGCAGTACTTC. Amino acids: CASSSGREVAYEQYF. The chain joins TRBV7-9 to TRBJ2-7; 7 nucleotides agree with TRBD2. The germline gives CDR1 SEHNR, CDR2 FQNEAQ (reference sequence). Trimming removed 4 bases from V and 2 bases from J; junction bases left unmatched: 8. The CDR3 runs to 15 residues.

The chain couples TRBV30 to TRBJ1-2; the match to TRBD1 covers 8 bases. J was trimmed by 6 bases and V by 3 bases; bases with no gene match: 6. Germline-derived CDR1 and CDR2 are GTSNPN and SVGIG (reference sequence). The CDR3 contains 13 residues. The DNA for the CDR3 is TGTGCCTGGAGGGGCAGGGGGCCAAATGGCTACACCTTC. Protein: CAWRGRGPNGYTF. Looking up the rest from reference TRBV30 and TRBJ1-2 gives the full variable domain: SQTIHQWPATLVQPVGSPLSLECTVEGTSNPNLYWYRQAAGRGLQLLFYSVGIGQISSEVPQNLSASRPQDRQFILSSKKLLLSDSGFYLCAWRGRGPNGYTFGSGTRLTVV.